A selection of T cell receptor beta chains follows, all from one sample in a study of graft-versus-host responses after intestinal transplantation. Repertoires were generated with immunoSEQ multiplex PCR, while TCRdb's copy carries only in-frame clones and drops some. The sample gives almost 85,000 clones, 91% of which show up once; approximately 0.096% is in the top ten. Their antigens are not known. The sequencing here drew on unstimulated CD4+ T cells sorted from spleen or lymph node cells, taken before intestinal transplant. These receptors originate from a human donor who received an intestinal transplant. CDR3s include the opening cysteine and the closing phenylalanine or tryptophan. The order of the fields is D gene, J gene, V gene, CDR3 protein, CDR3 DNA. D genes are given only for firm matches.

>TRBD2|TRBJ2-7|TRBV6-5
CASRPLAGSYEQYF
TGTGCCAGCAGACCACTAGCGGGGTCCTACGAGCAGTACTTC
>NA|TRBJ2-1|TRBV19
CASSTTTGSGYNEQFF
TGTGCCAGTAGTACAACGACTGGATCGGGATACAATGAGCAGTTCTTC
>TRBD2|TRBJ2-7|TRBV7-2
CASSLRAGWPYEQYF
TGTGCCAGCAGCCTCAGAGCGGGGTGGCCCTACGAGCAGTACTTC
>TRBD1|TRBJ1-6|TRBV30
CAWSVGTAYNSPLHF
TGTGCCTGGAGTGTGGGGACAGCTTATAATTCACCCCTCCACTTT
>NA|TRBJ2-7|TRBV7-6
CASSSGIPPYEQYF
TGTGCCAGCAGCTCCGGGATACCCCCCTACGAGCAGTACTTC
>NA|TRBJ2-3|TRBV5-1
CASSFSGSTDTQYF
TGCGCCAGCAGCTTCTCAGGGAGCACAGATACGCAGTATTTT
>NA|TRBJ1-6|TRBV4-1
CASSQDRNSPLHF
TGCGCCAGCAGCCAAGACCGTAATTCACCCCTCCACTTT
>NA|TRBJ2-7|TRBV4-3
CASSQDTRYEQYF
TGCGCCAGCAGCCAAGATACTCGCTACGAGCAGTACTTC
>NA|TRBJ1-4|TRBV30
CAWSGGSGDEKLFF
TGTGCCTGGAGTGGGGGCAGTGGGGATGAAAAACTGTTTTTT
>TRBD2|TRBJ2-3|TRBV6-1
CASSGGGSTDTQYF
TGTGCCAGCAGTGGGGGGGGGAGCACAGATACGCAGTATTTT
>NA|TRBJ2-2|TRBV29-1
CSVKGHSNTGELFF
TGCAGCGTCAAGGGGCATTCGAACACCGGGGAGCTGTTTTTT